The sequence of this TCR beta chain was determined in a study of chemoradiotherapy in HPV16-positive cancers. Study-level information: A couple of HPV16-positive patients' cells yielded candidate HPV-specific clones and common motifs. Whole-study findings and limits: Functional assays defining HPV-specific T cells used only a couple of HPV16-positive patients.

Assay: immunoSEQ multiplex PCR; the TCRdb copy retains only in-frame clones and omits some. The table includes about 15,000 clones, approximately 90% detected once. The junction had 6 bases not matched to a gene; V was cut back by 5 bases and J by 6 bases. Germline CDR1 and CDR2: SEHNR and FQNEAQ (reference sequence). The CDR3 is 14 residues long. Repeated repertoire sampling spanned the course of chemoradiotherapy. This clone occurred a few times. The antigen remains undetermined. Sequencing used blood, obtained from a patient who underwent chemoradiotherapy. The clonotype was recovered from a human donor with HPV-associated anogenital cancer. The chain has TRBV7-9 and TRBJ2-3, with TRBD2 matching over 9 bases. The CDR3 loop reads CASSALAGADTQYF. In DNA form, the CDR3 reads TGTGCCAGCAGCGCCTTAGCGGGGGCTGATACGCAGTATTTT.